A single sample gave rise to the 13 T cell receptor beta chains below, sequenced in a study of T cells in women clearing cervical HPV infection. The table came from immunoSEQ multiplex PCR; TCRdb's copy has only in-frame clones and leaves some out. The sample has approximately 33,000 clones. The sequencing sample was made of blood buffy coat. Receptors were obtained from a woman aged 18 to 75 with a cervical HPV16 infection that either progressed to CIN3+ or cleared (not recorded which).

Turning to this clone: The read finishes 3 residues shy of the CDR3 end, and the germline J gene is used to complete it. V and J are TRBV18 and TRBJ2-1; D ambiguous. Germline V CDR1 and CDR2: KGHSH, LQKENI. The CDR3 contains 15 residues. V dropped 3 bases and J dropped 5 bases, with 14 bases sitting between them. The covered CDR3 bases are TGTGCCAGCTCACCCTTCGGAACAGCCAACAATGAG. Its protein product is CASSPFGTANNE. Given in full, the CDR3 is CASSPFGTANNEQFF. Complete variable domain (other parts from reference TRBV18 and TRBJ2-1): NAGVMQNPRHLVRRRGQEARLRCSPMKGHSHVYWYRQLPEEGLKFMVYLQKENIIDESGMPKERFSAEFPKEGPSILRIQQVVRGDSAAYFCASSPFGTANNEQFFGPGTRLTVL.

Of note for this clone: The read terminates 3 residues before the CDR3 end, so the remaining end is supplied by the germline J gene. The V gene is TRBV18, the J gene TRBJ1-2, with 8 nucleotides matching TRBD1. Germline lookup yields CDR1 KGHSH and CDR2 LQKENI. The CDR3 contains 15 residues. The CDR3 sequence is CASSPQGAPYNDYTF. CDR3 DNA, as far as it was read: TGTGCCAGCTCACCCCAGGGGGCCCCCTACAATGAC.

On this clone: The read gets to within 3 residues of the CDR3 end, and the germline J gene fills in the rest. Other nucleotide sequences in the sample specify the same CDR3. The rearrangement uses TRBV5-1 and TRBJ1-2; D perhaps matches TRBD1 (6 bases). The germline V gene encodes CDR1 SGHRS and CDR2 YFSETQ. The CDR3 covers 14 residues. The sequenced CDR3 bases are TGCGCCAGCAGCCCGGAAAACAGGGCTGGAGGT. Translating it yields CASSPENRAGG. The CDR3 in its entirety is CASSPENRAGGYTF.

Details on this clone: The DNA ends 3 residues before the CDR3 does, and the rest of the CDR3 is filled in from the germline J gene. This sequence joins TRBV7-2 and TRBJ2-1; D is ambiguous. This CDR3 contains 15 residues. The germline gives CDR1 SGHTA, CDR2 FQGNSA. With 5 bases removed from V and 5 bases from J, the gap between germline ends came to 16 bases. The sequenced part of the CDR3 DNA is TGTGCCAGCAGCCTCCTGGCGGTGGCACACAATGAG. Its translation is CASSLLAVAHNE. The CDR3, in full, reads CASSLLAVAHNEQFF. Variable domain in full (rest from reference TRBV7-2 and TRBJ2-1): GAGVSQSPSNKVTEKGKDVELRCDPISGHTALYWYRQSLGQGLEFLIYFQGNSAPDKSGLPSDRFSAERTGGSVSTLTIQRTQQEDSAVYLCASSLLAVAHNEQFFGPGTRLTVL.

Remarks on this clone: The read stops 3 residues short of the end of the CDR3; the missing end is completed from the germline J gene. The rearrangement joins TRBV28 to TRBJ2-1, with D unclear. Trimming pared 4 bases from V and 9 bases from J, leaving 7 bases between. The CDR3 consists of 11 residues. Germline V gene sequence: CDR1 MDHEN, CDR2 SYDVKM. CDR3 sequence: CASSSTFEQFF. The CDR3 bases that were read are TGTGCCAGCAGTTCGACTTTTGAG. Full variable domain (remainder filled in from reference TRBV28 and TRBJ2-1): DVKVTQSSRYLVKRTGEKVFLECVQDMDHENMFWYRQDPGLGLRLIYFSYDVKMKEKGDIPEGYSVSREKKERFSLILESASTNQTSMYLCASSSTFEQFFGPGTRLTVL.

About this clone: The read stops 3 residues short of the end of the CDR3; the missing end is completed from the germline J gene. The V gene is TRBV5-1, the J gene TRBJ1-4; the match to TRBD1 covers 7 bases. This CDR3 region has 15 residues. Unmatched junction bases numbered 8, after V lost 5 bases and J lost 4 bases. The germline V gene encodes CDR1 SGHRS and CDR2 YFSETQ. The CDR3 reads CASRVGTVNNEKLFF. The covered CDR3 bases are TGCGCCAGCAGGGTAGGGACAGTCAATAATGAAAAA.

Comments on this clone: The read terminates 3 residues ahead of where the CDR3 ends, so the germline J gene completes it. The chain uses TRBV6-1 and TRBJ2-3, with 12 positions matching TRBD2. Germline values: CDR1 MNHNS, CDR2 SASEGT. The CDR3 sequence is 16 residues long. V was clipped by 3 bases and J by 5 bases; unmatched bases: 6. The CDR3 sequence: CASSEVLAGGVDTQYF. Incomplete CDR3 DNA: TGTGCCAGCAGTGAGGTACTAGCGGGAGGAGTAGATACG.

CDR3 DNA, as far as it was read: TGTGCCAGCAGCTCGTCCGGGAGCCGGGGGGAGACC. Translated: CASSSSGSRGET. The entire CDR3 is CASSSSGSRGETQYF. V usage is TRBV7-3 and J usage is TRBJ2-5; TRBD2 might be the D (6 bases). The CDR3 is cut off 3 residues early in the read; its end comes from the germline J gene. Germline V CDR1 and CDR2: SGHTA, FQGTGA. V gave up 4 bases and J gave up 5 bases, with 17 bases separating them. The CDR3 has 15 amino acids.

As for this clone: Sequencing ends 3 residues short of the CDR3 end; the germline J gene provides the rest. The rearrangement uses TRBV10-3 and TRBJ2-3, with 13 nucleotides matching TRBD2. This CDR3 contains 20 residues. Germline lookup yields CDR1 ENHRY and CDR2 SYGVKD. The V gene end was trimmed by 4 bases and the J gene end by 1 base; junction bases not matched to a gene: 14. CDR3 in amino acids: CAISASGTSGISRGTDTQYF. The CDR3 bases that were read are TGTGCCATCAGTGCCTCCGGGACTAGCGGGATTTCTAGGGGCACAGATACG.

To note about this clone: The CDR3 end falls 3 residues outside the read, so it is completed with the germline J gene. This chain uses TRBV20-1 with TRBJ2-3; TRBD2 matches at 7 bases. Per the germline V gene, CDR1 is DFQATT and CDR2 is SNEGSKA (reference sequence). V lost 1 base and J lost 6; bases outside the gene matches: 13. The length of the CDR3 is 16 residues. The CDR3 reads CSARVAERGARDTQYF. The sequenced part of the CDR3 DNA is TGCAGTGCTAGAGTTGCCGAGCGGGGAGCGCGGGATACG.

The CDR3 bases that were read are TGTGCCAGCTCACCCCCCGGTTTTGCGGGGGGATTC. Protein: CASSPPGFAGGF. The whole CDR3 reads CASSPPGFAGGFYTF. The chain links TRBV18 to TRBJ1-2, with a possible D match to TRBD1 (5 bases). The read is 3 residues too short to cover the CDR3 end, so that end is filled in from the germline J gene. This CDR3 spans 15 amino acids. The germline CDR1 and CDR2 sequences are KGHSH and LQKENI.

Notes on this clone: From the germline J gene comes the end of the CDR3, since the read stops 3 residues before it. The V call is TRBV7-9, the J call TRBJ2-7, with TRBD1 matching over 12 bases. The V gene end was trimmed by 4 bases and the J gene end by 5 bases; junction bases not matched to a gene: 6. Looked up from germline, CDR1 is SEHNR and CDR2 is FQNEAQ (reference sequence). This CDR3 spans 15 amino acids. The sequenced CDR3 bases are TGTGCCAGCAGCTCACGGGACAGGGGGCGGAACGAG. Translated: CASSSRDRGRNE. The full-length CDR3 reads as CASSSRDRGRNEQYF. The entire variable domain, with the rest obtained from reference TRBV7-9 and TRBJ2-7, is as follows: DTGVSQNPRHKITKRGQNVTFRCDPISEHNRLYWYRQTLGQGPEFLTYFQNEAQLEKSRLLSDRFSAERPKGSFSTLEIQRTEQGDSAMYLCASSSRDRGRNEQYFGPGTRLTVT.

Note on this clone: The CDR3 end lies 3 residues beyond the end of the read and is filled in from the germline J gene. This rearrangement joins TRBV11-3 to TRBJ1-6; 9 nucleotides line up with TRBD1. Germline CDR1 SGHNT, CDR2 YENEEA. J lost 6 bases, V lost 0 bases, and 0 bases had no gene match. The CDR3 covers 15 residues. The part of the CDR3 DNA that was read is TGTGCCAGCAGCTTAGAGGACAGGGGTAATTCACCC. Translated: CASSLEDRGNSP. The complete CDR3 sequence is CASSLEDRGNSPLHF. Full variable domain (missing parts from reference TRBV11-3 and TRBJ1-6): EAGVVQSPRYKIIEKKQPVAFWCNPISGHNTLYWYLQNLGQGPELLIRYENEEAVDDSQLPKDRFSAERLKGVDSTLKIQPAELGDSAVYLCASSLEDRGNSPLHFGNGTRLTVT.